This paragraph reports one T cell receptor beta chain. The antigen it binds to is not known. No base quality values were provided; no much bigger clone lies one nucleotide off. The CDR3 regions of human TCRbeta chains were analyzed by immunosequencing. In the authors' own workflow: TCRs in the repertoires were matched against a reference library of SARS-CoV-2-specific TCRs that had been generated with the MIRA antigen-specificity platform. Breadth was defined as the fraction of unique TCRs that were SARS-CoV-2-associated. Depth was defined as the fraction of total T cells that were SARS-CoV-2-associated. Using the MIRA data, each spike-specific TCR was mapped to the spike region that the TCR reacts to and placed in a CD4 or CD8 class. Log10-transformed breadth and depth values were compared by one-way ANOVA with Sidak's multiple comparisons tests. Not all clones reach the TCRdb copy of this immuneACCESS table, which keeps in-frame sequences only. Checked studies attribute under half of the gap to unresolved V genes and leave the rest unexplained. V, J and clone size are those of that table, while D and trimming were read from the DNA. This sample comprises around 110,000 clones, around 85% of them detected only once. The ten most abundant clones make up about 4% of the sample.

What this sample's time point label stands for: baseline before first vaccination. The treatment or condition label here, explained by the study, means: meningococcal conjugate vaccine given as trial control. Vaccinee samples came from UK trials COV001 and COV002, including a single-blind randomized controlled phase 2/3 trial of AZD1222 (ChAdOx1 nCoV-19) in healthy adults. For TCRbeta chain sequencing, PBMC samples from trial participants were taken at day 0 and at day 28 after the second dose. The germline V gene supplies CDR1 SNHLY and CDR2 FYNNEI. For this chain, trimming is 6 bases at the V end and 0 bases at the J end, and the number of junction bases without a gene match is 4. Taken from cysteine to phenylalanine, the CDR3 has 16 residues. Only the CDR3 portion is preserved as DNA: 48 bases, with reading frame beginning at the first base. The sample originates from a study of T cell responses to AZD1222 COVID-19 vaccine (dated by TCRdb to the early 2020s). Background for the entire study: TCR sequencing covered 233 trial participants: 200 to 220 given two doses of AZD1222 and around 25 given two doses of MenACWY control vaccine. Trial participants were enrolled by age into subgroups of 18-55, 56-69 and 70-plus years, and about 150, 27 and 61 TCR-sequenced participants, respectively, were included in these subgroups. Beyond this particular receptor, the publication reports: Most participants were white British and females outnumbered males, and the authors suggested that clonal diversity may have been underestimated. Epitopes outside the regions mutated in the B.1.351 and B.1.1.7 variants were reportedly recognized by nearly half of the unique spike-specific TCRs. Conclusions about previously exposed vaccinees were limited because only six AZD1222 recipients were SARS-CoV-2 seropositive at baseline. Because no day 14 peak-response samples were available, the repertoires could be characterized only after the peak T cell response. In the small 56-69-year group, the increase in depth fell short of significance, most likely because of low power. The whole spike protein was spanned by vaccine-associated CD4 TCRs, and dominant responses were seen in regions 160-218 and 743-854. After two AZD1222 doses, spike-specific TCR breadth and depth were significantly higher than at day 0 and than in MenACWY recipients.

The sequence joins TRBV2 to TRBJ1-6, and 8 junction bases match TRBD1. Sequencing used peripheral blood, obtained on day 0 of MenACWY control vaccination. The sequence was obtained from an adult in good health. The CDR3 reads as follows: CASRGTGSSYNSPLHF. The nucleotides are TGTGCCAGCAGAGGGACAGGCAGCTCCTATAATTCACCCCTCCACTTT.